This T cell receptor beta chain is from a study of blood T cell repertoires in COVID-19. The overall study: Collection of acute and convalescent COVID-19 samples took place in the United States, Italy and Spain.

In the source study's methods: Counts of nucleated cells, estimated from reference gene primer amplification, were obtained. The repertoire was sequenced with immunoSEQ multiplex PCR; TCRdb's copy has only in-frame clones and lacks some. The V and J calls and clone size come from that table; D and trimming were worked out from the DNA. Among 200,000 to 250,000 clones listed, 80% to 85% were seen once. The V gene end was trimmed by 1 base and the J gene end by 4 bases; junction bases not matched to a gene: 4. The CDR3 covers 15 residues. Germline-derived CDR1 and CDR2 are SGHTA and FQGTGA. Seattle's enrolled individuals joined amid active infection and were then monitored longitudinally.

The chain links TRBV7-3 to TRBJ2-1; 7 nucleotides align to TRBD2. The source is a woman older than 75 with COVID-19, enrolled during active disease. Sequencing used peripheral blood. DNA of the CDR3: TGTGCCAGCAGCTTAATGGCTAGCGGATACAATGAGCAGTTCTTC. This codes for CASSLMASGYNEQFF.